This T cell receptor beta chain is from a study of identical twins. Ten or more counts support this clonotype. The target antigen is unknown. Unique molecular identifiers were in the cDNA, with template-switch universal primer binding. TCRdb reprocessed the 5' RACE reads via MiXCR and lists one record per CDR3 protein. The sample lists roughly 710,000 distinct CDR3 sequences, 6% to 6.5% occurring once. Germline assignment: CDR1 MNHNS and CDR2 SASEGT. The CDR3 loop spans 13 amino acids. J gave up 4 bases and V 7 bases, and 6 bases lay outside the gene matches. Study results and caveats: Fewer insertions were carried by abundant cord blood beta clonotypes, but none was seen in memory repertoires. Out-of-frame alpha sequences common to twins exhibited a surplus of low generation probability.

The specimen sequenced was naive T cells sorted from blood. The clonotype comes from a man aged 18-30 years in good health. The rearrangement joins TRBV6-1 to TRBJ2-5; TRBD1 matches 7 bases. CDR3 DNA sequence: TGTGCCAGCAACCAACGACAGGGAGAGACCCAGTACTTC. It specifies CASNQRQGETQYF.